Each of the 16 T cell receptor beta chains below was sequenced from the same sample in a study of CD8 T cells in Susac syndrome. RNA, at about 0.5 to 1 ug, was reverse transcribed with random hexamers. TCRdb passed the immunoSEQ multiplex PCR reads through MiXCR, listing each CDR3 protein once. Here the sample spans 160,000 or so distinct CDR3 sequences, approximately 93% being singletons. Input material: CD8+ T cells from PBMCs. The receptors come from a human donor with multiple sclerosis.

The J gene is TRBJ2-1, the V gene TRBV9; 7 positions match TRBD1. The length of the CDR3 is 12 residues. V gave up 3 bases and J gave up 8 bases; unmatched junction bases: 2. Germline values: CDR1 SGDLS, CDR2 YYNGEE. CDR3 amino acids: CASSDRGDEQFF. For the CDR3, the DNA is TGTGCCAGCAGCGACAGGGGCGATGAGCAGTTCTTC.

The V and J genes are TRBV23-1 and TRBJ1-2; D is ambiguous. TRBV23-1 is known as an ORF, though its function is uncertain. Trimming cost V 3 bases and J 5 bases, with 13 bases left between them. The CDR3 length is 14 residues. As DNA, the CDR3 is TGCGCCAGCAGTCAGCTCGGCCCCAAGTATGGCTACACCTTC. This sequence encodes CASSQLGPKYGYTF.

V usage is TRBV20-1 and J usage is TRBJ2-4, with D unresolved. Germline V lookup: CDR1 DFQATT, CDR2 SNEGSKA (reference sequence). This CDR3 region has 13 residues. The germline V and J ends were trimmed by 5 bases and 0 bases, with 8 bases remaining between them. CDR3 residues: CSACSLAKNIQYF. The CDR3 bases are TGCAGTGCTTGCAGTTTAGCCAAAAACATTCAGTACTTC.

The CDR3, as DNA: TGTGCCAGCAGTTTCAGGGGGTCGGGTGAAGCTTTCTTT. This sequence encodes CASSFRGSGEAFF. The rearrangement joins TRBV12-3 or TRBV12-4 to TRBJ1-1; 7 bases line up with TRBD1. This CDR3 has 13 residues. The ends lost 3 bases at V and 7 bases at J; junction bases unmatched: 5.

The chain carries TRBV10-3 and TRBJ1-2; 7 bases align to TRBD1. Per germline, CDR1 ENHRY and CDR2 SYGVKD. V shed 6 bases, J shed 7 bases, and the junction held 2 bases outside the gene matches. The CDR3 extends over 11 amino acids. The CDR3 spells CAIRWTGGYTF. The CDR3 DNA reads as TGTGCCATCAGGTGGACAGGTGGCTACACCTTC.

The chain uses TRBV27 and TRBJ2-7, with D possibly matching TRBD1 (6 bases). V was shortened by 6 bases and J by 4 bases, with 16 bases between the two germline ends. Germline V gene data show CDR1 as MNHEY and CDR2 as SMNVEV (reference sequence). There are 14 residues in the CDR3. The CDR3 nucleotides are TGTGCCAGCAGCCGTCGACAGGATCATTACGAGCAGTACTTC. Translation: CASSRRQDHYEQYF.

This chain links TRBV20-1 with TRBJ1-4; TRBD1 aligns across 9 bases. The CDR3 length is 14 residues. The V and J ends lost 5 bases and 7 bases, in that order; junction bases with no gene match: 8. Germline CDR1 and CDR2: DFQATT and SNEGSKA (reference sequence). The CDR3 loop reads CSAENRGRVEKLFF. CDR3 coding DNA: TGCAGTGCTGAGAACAGGGGGCGCGTTGAAAAACTGTTTTTT.

V and J are TRBV9 and TRBJ2-1, with 8 bases that match TRBD1. Per germline, CDR1 SGDLS and CDR2 YYNGEE. This CDR3 has 16 residues. With V trimmed by 3 bases and J by 3 bases, 8 bases remained unmatched. CDR3 in amino acids: CASSGSGTGSYNEQFF. The CDR3 nucleotides read TGTGCCAGCAGCGGATCCGGGACAGGAAGCTACAATGAGCAGTTCTTC.

The chain employs TRBV14 and TRBJ2-3; D unresolved. The CDR3 covers 14 residues. V lost 0 bases to trimming and J lost 5 bases, with 9 bases between them. CDR1 SGHDN and CDR2 FVKESK come from the germline V gene. The DNA for the CDR3 is TGTGCCAGCAGCCAAGATCTGGGAAGAGATACGCAGTATTTT. Residues: CASSQDLGRDTQYF.

The rearrangement joins TRBV7-3 to TRBJ2-3; no firm D call. The V end was cut by 1 base, the J end by 2 bases, with 10 bases between. The CDR3 has 15 residues. Looked up from germline, CDR1 is SGHTA and CDR2 is FQGTGA. The CDR3 DNA is TGTGCCAGCAGCTTAAACGACCGACACACAGATACGCAGTATTTT. This codes for CASSLNDRHTDTQYF.

The chain employs TRBV29-1 and TRBJ1-2, with 8 bases lining up with TRBD1. Germline CDR1 reads SQVTM; CDR2 reads ANQGSEA. The V and J ends lost 6 bases and 8 bases, in that order; junction bases with no gene match: 5. This CDR3 is 11 amino acids long. The CDR3 nucleotides read TGCAGCGTCCCCCAGGGGGCCGGCTACACCTTC. Translating gives CSVPQGAGYTF.

This clonotype was counted once. V is TRBV12-3 or TRBV12-4 and J is TRBJ2-3; possibly TRBD1 for D (5 bases). The CDR3 is 14 amino acids. V dropped 4 bases and J dropped 2 bases, with 10 bases sitting between them. For the CDR3, the DNA is TGTGCCAGCAGTTATCAGGGATTCACAGATACGCAGTATTTT. It specifies CASSYQGFTDTQYF.

The chain recombines TRBV30 with TRBJ2-1; D gene uncertain. Trimming pared 2 bases from V and 2 bases from J, leaving 4 bases between. This CDR3 region has 12 residues. In germline, CDR1 is GTSNPN, CDR2 SVGIG (reference sequence). CDR3 sequence (DNA): TGTGCCTGGAGTCCCACCTACAATGAGCAGTTCTTC. Translated: CAWSPTYNEQFF.

This chain joins TRBV20-1 and TRBJ2-1; D may be TRBD1 or TRBD2 (6 bases each). Trimming left V 3 bases short and J 7 bases short, with 16 bases between. CDR3 length equals 14 residues. CDR1 DFQATT and CDR2 SNEGSKA come from the germline V gene (reference sequence). The CDR3 sequence is CSASHGGPGNEQFF. CDR3 bases: TGCAGTGCTAGTCATGGGGGGCCGGGGAATGAGCAGTTCTTC.

The genes are TRBV12-3 or TRBV12-4 and TRBJ1-2; D not certain. With 6 bases removed from V and 2 bases from J, the gap between germline ends came to 10 bases. The CDR3 totals 13 residues. CDR3 protein: CASSAARNYGYTF. The CDR3 nucleotides are TGTGCCAGCAGCGCCGCTCGGAACTATGGCTACACCTTC.

The gene calls are TRBV27 and TRBJ2-3; 10 bases map to TRBD2. Germline V gene data show CDR1 as MNHEY and CDR2 as SMNVEV (reference sequence). The CDR3 contains 14 residues. V shed 3 bases and J 6 bases; nucleotides not matched to a gene: 3. The CDR3 spells CASSFGLAADTQYF. The CDR3 DNA follows: TGTGCCAGCAGTTTTGGACTAGCGGCGGATACGCAGTATTTT.